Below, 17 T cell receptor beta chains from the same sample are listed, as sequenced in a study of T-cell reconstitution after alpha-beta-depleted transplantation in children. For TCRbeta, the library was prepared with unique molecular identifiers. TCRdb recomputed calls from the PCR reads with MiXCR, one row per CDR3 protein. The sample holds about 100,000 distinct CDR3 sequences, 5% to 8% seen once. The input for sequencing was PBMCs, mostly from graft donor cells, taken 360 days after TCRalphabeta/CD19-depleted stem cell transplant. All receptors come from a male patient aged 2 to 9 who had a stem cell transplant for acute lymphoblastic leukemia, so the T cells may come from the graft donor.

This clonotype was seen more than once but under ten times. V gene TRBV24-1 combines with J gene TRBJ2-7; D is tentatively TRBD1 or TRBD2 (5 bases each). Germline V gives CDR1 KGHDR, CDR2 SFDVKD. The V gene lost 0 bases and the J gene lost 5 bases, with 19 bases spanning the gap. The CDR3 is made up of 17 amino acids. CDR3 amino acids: CATSDLDNVRDPNEQYF. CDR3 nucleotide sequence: TGTGCCACCAGTGATTTGGACAATGTTAGGGACCCCAACGAGCAGTACTTC.

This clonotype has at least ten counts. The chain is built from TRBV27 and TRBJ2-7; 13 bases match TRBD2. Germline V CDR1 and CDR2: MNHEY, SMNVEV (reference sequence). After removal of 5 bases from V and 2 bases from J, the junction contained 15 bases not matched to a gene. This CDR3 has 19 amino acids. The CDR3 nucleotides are TGTGCCAGCAGTCCACCGTTAACCTGGGGACTAGCGGGACCCTACGAGCAGTACTTC. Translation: CASSPPLTWGLAGPYEQYF.

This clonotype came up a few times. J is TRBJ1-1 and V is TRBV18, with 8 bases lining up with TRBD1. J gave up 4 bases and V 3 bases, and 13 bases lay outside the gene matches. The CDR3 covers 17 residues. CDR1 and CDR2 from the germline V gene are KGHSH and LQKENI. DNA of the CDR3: TGTGCCAGCTCACCGCGGCAAACGACAGGGGCTGGCACTGAAGCTTTCTTT. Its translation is CASSPRQTTGAGTEAFF.

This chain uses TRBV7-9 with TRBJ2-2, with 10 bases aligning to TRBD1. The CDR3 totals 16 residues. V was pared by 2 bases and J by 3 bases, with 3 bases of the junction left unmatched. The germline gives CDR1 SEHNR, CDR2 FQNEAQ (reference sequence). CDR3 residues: CASSLLGQGDTGELFF. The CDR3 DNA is TGTGCCAGCAGCTTATTAGGACAGGGGGACACCGGGGAGCTGTTTTTT.

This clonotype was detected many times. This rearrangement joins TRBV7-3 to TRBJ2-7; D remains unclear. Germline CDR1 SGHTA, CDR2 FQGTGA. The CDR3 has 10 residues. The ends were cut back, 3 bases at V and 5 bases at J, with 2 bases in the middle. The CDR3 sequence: CASSFNEQYF. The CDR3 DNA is TGTGCCAGCAGCTTTAACGAGCAGTACTTC.

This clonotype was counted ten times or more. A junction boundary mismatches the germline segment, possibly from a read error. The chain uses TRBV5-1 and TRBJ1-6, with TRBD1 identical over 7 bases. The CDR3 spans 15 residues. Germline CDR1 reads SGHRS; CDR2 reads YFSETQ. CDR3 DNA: TGCGCCAGCAGCGGACAGGCCGATAAGAATTCCCCCCTCCACTTT. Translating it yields CASSGQADKNSPLHF.

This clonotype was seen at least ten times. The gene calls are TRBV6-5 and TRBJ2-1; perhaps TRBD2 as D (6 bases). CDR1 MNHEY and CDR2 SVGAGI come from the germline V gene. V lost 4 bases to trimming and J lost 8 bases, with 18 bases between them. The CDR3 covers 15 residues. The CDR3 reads CASSSAGLLLDEQFF. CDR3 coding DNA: TGTGCCAGCAGTTCCGCGGGACTTCTCCTCGATGAGCAGTTCTTC.

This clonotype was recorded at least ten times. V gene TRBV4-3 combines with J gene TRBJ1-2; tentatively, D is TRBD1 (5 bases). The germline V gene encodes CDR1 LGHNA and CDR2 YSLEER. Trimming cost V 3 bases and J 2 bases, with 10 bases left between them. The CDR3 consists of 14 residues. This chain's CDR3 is CASSQSRANYGYTF. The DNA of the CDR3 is TGCGCCAGCAGCCAGAGCAGGGCGAACTATGGCTACACCTTC.

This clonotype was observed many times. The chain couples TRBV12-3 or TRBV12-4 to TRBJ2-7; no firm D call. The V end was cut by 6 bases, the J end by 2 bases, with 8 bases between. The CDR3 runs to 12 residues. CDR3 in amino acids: CASRYEAYEQYF. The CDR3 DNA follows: TGTGCCAGCAGATACGAGGCCTACGAGCAGTACTTC.

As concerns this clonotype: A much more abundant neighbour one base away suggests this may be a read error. The CDR3 spells CAGSQRGGKTQYF. The CDR3 DNA reads as TGCGCCGGCAGCCAAAGGGGGGGGAAGACCCAGTACTTC. The genes are TRBV4-3 and TRBJ2-5; D is possibly TRBD2 (7 bases). The CDR3 runs 13 residues. Germline V CDR1 and CDR2: LGHNA, YSLEER.

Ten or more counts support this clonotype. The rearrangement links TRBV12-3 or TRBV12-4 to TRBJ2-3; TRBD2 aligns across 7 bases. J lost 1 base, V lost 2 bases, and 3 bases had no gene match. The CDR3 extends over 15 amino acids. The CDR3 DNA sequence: TGTGCCAGCAGTTTACGGGGGAGGGGCACAGATACGCAGTATTTT. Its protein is CASSLRGRGTDTQYF.

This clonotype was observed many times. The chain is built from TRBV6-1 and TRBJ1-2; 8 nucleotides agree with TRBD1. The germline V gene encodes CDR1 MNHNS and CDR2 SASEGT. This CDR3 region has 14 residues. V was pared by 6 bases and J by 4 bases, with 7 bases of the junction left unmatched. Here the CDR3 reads CASSDRGGVYGYTF. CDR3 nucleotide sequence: TGTGCCAGCAGCGACAGGGGAGGGGTCTATGGCTACACCTTC.

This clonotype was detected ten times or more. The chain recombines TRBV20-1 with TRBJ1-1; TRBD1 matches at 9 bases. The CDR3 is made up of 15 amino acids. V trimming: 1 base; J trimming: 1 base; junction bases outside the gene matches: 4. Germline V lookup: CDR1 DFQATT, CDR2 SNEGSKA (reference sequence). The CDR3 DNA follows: TGCAGTGCTAGAGGGACAGGGGAGGGGAACACTGAAGCTTTCTTT. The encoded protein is CSARGTGEGNTEAFF.

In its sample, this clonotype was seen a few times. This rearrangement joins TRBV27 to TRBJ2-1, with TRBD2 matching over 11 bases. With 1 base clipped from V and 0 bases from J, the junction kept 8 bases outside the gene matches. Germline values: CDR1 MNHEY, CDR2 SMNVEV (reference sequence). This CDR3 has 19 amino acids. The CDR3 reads CASSLYASGRSSSYNEQFF. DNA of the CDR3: TGTGCCAGCAGTTTATACGCTAGCGGGAGGTCGAGCTCCTACAATGAGCAGTTCTTC.

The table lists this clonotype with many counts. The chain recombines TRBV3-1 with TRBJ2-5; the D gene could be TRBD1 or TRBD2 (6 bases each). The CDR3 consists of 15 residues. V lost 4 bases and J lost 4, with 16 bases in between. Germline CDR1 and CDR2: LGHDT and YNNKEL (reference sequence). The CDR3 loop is CASSPGAQWPETQYF. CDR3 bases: TGTGCCAGCAGCCCGGGGGCTCAATGGCCAGAGACCCAGTACTTC.

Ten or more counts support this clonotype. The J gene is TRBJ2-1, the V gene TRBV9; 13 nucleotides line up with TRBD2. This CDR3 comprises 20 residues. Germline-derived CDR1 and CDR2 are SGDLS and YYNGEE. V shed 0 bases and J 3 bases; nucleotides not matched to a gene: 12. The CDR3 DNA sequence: TGTGCCAGCAGCGTAGAAGGCGTACTAGCGGGAGGGCCTAGCTACAATGAGCAGTTCTTC. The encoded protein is CASSVEGVLAGGPSYNEQFF.

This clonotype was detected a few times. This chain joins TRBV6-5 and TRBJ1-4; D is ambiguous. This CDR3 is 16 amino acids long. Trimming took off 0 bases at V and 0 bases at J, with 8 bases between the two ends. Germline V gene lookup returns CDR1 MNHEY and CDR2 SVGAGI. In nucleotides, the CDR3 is TGTGCCAGCAGTTACTCAACGGTAGCAACTAATGAAAAACTGTTTTTT. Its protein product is CASSYSTVATNEKLFF.